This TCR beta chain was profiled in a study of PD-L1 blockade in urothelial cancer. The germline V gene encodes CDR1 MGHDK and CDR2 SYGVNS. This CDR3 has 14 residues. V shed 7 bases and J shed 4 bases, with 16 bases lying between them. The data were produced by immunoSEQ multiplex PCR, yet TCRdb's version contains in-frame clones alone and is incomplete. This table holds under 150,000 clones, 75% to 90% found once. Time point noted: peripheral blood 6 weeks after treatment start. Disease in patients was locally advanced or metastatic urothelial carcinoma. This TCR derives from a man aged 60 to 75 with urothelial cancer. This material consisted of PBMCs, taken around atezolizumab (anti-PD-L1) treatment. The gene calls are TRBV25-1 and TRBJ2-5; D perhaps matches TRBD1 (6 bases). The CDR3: CASTADRFGETQYF. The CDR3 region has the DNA TGTGCCAGCACCGCTGACAGGTTCGGAGAGACCCAGTACTTC.